The next 22 T cell receptor beta chains were all read from a single sample in a study of metastatic and nonmetastatic thyroid tumors. No treatment had been given to any patient before thyroid surgery. TCRdb recomputed clones from the PCR reads via MiXCR. Of about 53,000 clones in the sample, 20% are singletons; the top ten hold 4% to 5%. Sequencing was carried out using blood. Receptors originate from a female donor with papillary thyroid cancer or a benign thyroid nodule (not recorded which). Some clones in this sample may be carry-over from other donors' samples.

At least ten counts were recorded for this clone. The V gene is TRBV4-2, the J gene TRBJ1-1, with a weak D call TRBD1 (5 bases). CDR1 and CDR2 (germline): LGHNA, YNFKEQ. The CDR3 is made up of 18 amino acids. The V and J ends lost 0 bases and 1 base respectively, with 18 bases between them. CDR3 DNA sequence: TGTGCCAGCAGCCAAGAACCCTTCCTGGGGCAGACGAACACTGAAGCTTTCTTT. This sequence encodes CASSQEPFLGQTNTEAFF.

The gene calls are TRBV7-9 and TRBJ1-2; 8 bases map to TRBD1. Germline CDR1 is SEHNR and CDR2 is FQNEAQ (reference sequence). Losses at the gene ends were 5 bases for V and 8 bases for J; bases not matched to a gene: 10. This CDR3 has 14 amino acids. As DNA, the CDR3 is TGTGCCAGCAGCCTCTCGGGACAGGCTAGCGGCTACACCTTC. It is translated as CASSLSGQASGYTF.

This clone occurred many times. This chain links TRBV20-1 with TRBJ1-4; a possible D gene is TRBD1 (5 bases). The CDR3 length is 16 residues. Trimming took 2 bases from V and 5 from J, leaving 18 bases between them. Germline loops: CDR1 DFQATT, CDR2 SNEGSKA (reference sequence). CDR3 protein: CSARRDSAYENEKLFF. CDR3 bases: TGCAGTGCTAGACGCGACAGCGCTTATGAGAATGAAAAACTGTTTTTT.

The sample holds many counts of this clone. Being one base from a much bigger clone, this may be a read error. This chain uses TRBV10-1 with TRBJ2-2; D is ambiguous. Germline CDR1 reads WNHNN; CDR2 reads SYGVQD (reference sequence). Trimming removed 0 bases from V and 6 bases from J, with 5 bases in between. The CDR3 runs 13 residues. CDR3 in DNA: TGCGCCAGCAGTGAGTCCACCTCCGGGGAGCTGTTTTTT. Protein sequence: CASSESTSGELFF.

In the case of this clone: A much larger clonotype is one base distant, so this may be a read error. The CDR3 loop is CASSSALTGTYERYF. CDR3 sequence (DNA): TGTGCCAGCAGCTCGGCCTTGACGGGAACTTACGAGCGGTACTTC. The V call is TRBV11-2, the J call TRBJ2-7; a possible D gene is TRBD2 (5 bases). The CDR3 runs 15 residues. In germline, CDR1 is SGHAT, CDR2 FQNNGV.

This clone has ten or more counts. This chain uses TRBV3-1 with TRBJ1-1; D may be TRBD1 (6 bases). The V and J ends lost 0 bases and 9 bases respectively, with 14 bases between them. Germline lookup yields CDR1 LGHDT and CDR2 YNNKEL (reference sequence). This CDR3 has 14 amino acids. CDR3 amino acids: CASSQEGRTEKAFF. The CDR3 DNA reads TGTGCCAGCAGCCAAGAAGGGAGGACAGAAAAAGCTTTCTTT.

This clone has ten or more counts. Within the sample, other DNA sequences also encode this same CDR3. V and J are TRBV12-3 or TRBV12-4 and TRBJ2-5; D is ambiguous. The V end lost 2 bases, the J end lost 5 bases, and 3 bases lay between the germline ends. The length of the CDR3 is 11 residues. The CDR3 DNA reads as TGTGCCAGCAGTTTATCGGAGACCCAGTACTTC. Its protein is CASSLSETQYF.

This clone occurred many times. The V and J genes are TRBV6-6 and TRBJ2-1, with TRBD2 matching over 11 bases. This CDR3 comprises 18 residues. CDR1 is MNHNY, CDR2 SVGAGI, per germline (reference sequence). With V trimmed by 0 bases and J by 4 bases, 8 bases remained unmatched. CDR3 loop: CASSYSGLAGGVYNEQFF. CDR3 nucleotide sequence: TGTGCCAGCAGTTACTCGGGGTTAGCGGGAGGGGTTTACAATGAGCAGTTCTTC.

This clone was observed many times. The CDR3 DNA reads TGTGCCAGCACCACGACTAGCGGGACCTACGAGCAGTACTTC. It is translated as CASTTTSGTYEQYF. The genes are TRBV27 and TRBJ2-7; 11 nucleotides line up with TRBD2. CDR1 is MNHEY and CDR2 is SMNVEV in the germline V gene (reference sequence). The trim removed 7 bases at V and 2 bases at J, leaving 4 bases unmatched. The CDR3 runs to 14 residues.

This clone was seen at least ten times. The CDR3 DNA is TGTGCCAGCAGCGATCGGGACAGCCATTCACCCCTCCACTTT. Translation: CASSDRDSHSPLHF. This sequence joins TRBV2 and TRBJ1-6, with 7 nucleotides matching TRBD1. The germline V gene has CDR1 SNHLY and CDR2 FYNNEI. The CDR3 contains 14 residues. Losses at the gene ends were 6 bases for V and 8 bases for J; bases not matched to a gene: 7.

This clone was recorded many times. CDR3 sequence: CASSYERGPGELFF. As DNA, the CDR3 is TGTGCCAGCAGTTACGAGAGGGGCCCCGGGGAGCTGTTTTTT. V and J are TRBV6-5 and TRBJ2-2; D possibly matches TRBD1 or TRBD2 (5 bases each). The CDR3 has 14 residues. Trimming left V 2 bases short and J 6 bases short, with 10 bases between. The germline V gene has CDR1 MNHEY and CDR2 SVGAGI.

This clone has at least ten counts. The genes are TRBV24-1 and TRBJ2-7; D is undetermined. This CDR3 contains 13 residues. The germline V gene encodes CDR1 KGHDR and CDR2 SFDVKD. Deletions cut 9 bases from V and 6 bases from J, with 17 bases between. CDR3 sequence: CATSDGSTGEQYF. The CDR3 DNA reads as TGTGCCACCTCGGACGGAAGCACCGGCGAGCAGTACTTC.

This clone was observed at least ten times. The gene calls are TRBV5-1 and TRBJ2-3; D remains ambiguous. Germline V gene data show CDR1 as SGHRS and CDR2 as YFSETQ. V lost 4 bases and J 1 base, leaving 13 bases between the germline ends. CDR3 length: 15 amino acids. The CDR3 region is CASSPAPPGTDTQYF. Written as DNA, the CDR3 is TGCGCCAGCAGCCCCGCACCCCCCGGCACAGATACGCAGTATTTT.

A few counts support this clone. Since a much larger clone is just one base distant, this may be a read error. The V and J genes are TRBV14 and TRBJ2-1; 13 nucleotides agree with TRBD2. The CDR3 runs to 15 residues. The ends lost 4 bases at V and 8 bases at J; junction bases unmatched: 5. Germline loops: CDR1 SGHDN, CDR2 FVKESK. CDR3 sequence (DNA): TGTGCCAGCAGCCGACTAGCGGGAGGCAAGGATGAGCAGTTCTTC. It specifies CASSRLAGGKDEQFF.

The table lists this clone with many counts. The rearrangement uses TRBV20-1 and TRBJ1-2; D gene ambiguous. The CDR3 runs 15 residues. V dropped 3 bases and J dropped 7 bases, with 21 bases sitting between them. CDR1 and CDR2 from the germline V gene are DFQATT and SNEGSKA (reference sequence). CDR3 in DNA: TGCAGTGCTAGGGCGGGCCGCTCTCTATTGGGTGGCTACACCTTC. This gives the protein CSARAGRSLLGGYTF.

This clone was seen many times. The J gene is TRBJ2-7, the V gene TRBV4-2; the D call may be TRBD1 or TRBD2 (5 bases each). V lost 2 bases, J lost 0 bases, and 11 bases lay in between. Germline assignment: CDR1 LGHNA and CDR2 YNFKEQ. The CDR3 sequence is 15 residues long. For the CDR3, the DNA is TGTGCCAGCAGCCAATCCGGGACGAACTCCTACGAGCAGTACTTC. It is translated as CASSQSGTNSYEQYF.

This clone has only a few counts. At one boundary the junction diverges from the germline segment, which might be a read error. The chain couples TRBV6-2 or TRBV6-3 to TRBJ1-2; 9 bases line up with TRBD1. CDR3 length: 18 amino acids. The V gene's germline CDR1 is MNHEY and CDR2 SVGEGT. The CDR3: CASIRKPGQGLGSYCYTF. The DNA for the CDR3 is TGTGCCAGCATACGGAAACCTGGACAGGGGTTAGGAAGCTATTGCTACACCTTC.

This clone came up many times. This chain links TRBV20-1 with TRBJ2-2; maybe TRBD2 (7 bases). The V end lost 5 bases, the J end lost 2 bases, and 18 bases lay between the germline ends. The germline CDR1 and CDR2 sequences are DFQATT and SNEGSKA (reference sequence). CDR3 length: 16 residues. DNA of the CDR3: TGCAGTGCTCTAGGGGGGGACTGGGCAAACACCGGGGAGCTGTTTTTT. Protein product: CSALGGDWANTGELFF.

CDR3 DNA: TGTGCCAGCCGCGGGGGTCAGGGGGTCTATGGCTACACCTTC. It encodes CASRGGQGVYGYTF. The chain couples TRBV7-3 to TRBJ1-2, with 7 bases identical to TRBD1. Germline CDR1 SGHTA, CDR2 FQGTGA. V lost 8 bases, J lost 4 bases, and 10 bases stayed unmatched. This CDR3 spans 14 amino acids.

V usage is TRBV3-1 and J usage is TRBJ1-4; the D gene is possibly TRBD1 (6 bases). The length of the CDR3 is 16 residues. Trimming stripped 2 bases from V and 8 bases from J, with 18 bases between. Germline lookup yields CDR1 LGHDT and CDR2 YNNKEL (reference sequence). The DNA of the CDR3 is TGTGCCAGCAGCCAAAGCGCAGGGGTTCAGTTGGAAAAACTGTTTTTT. Protein: CASSQSAGVQLEKLFF.

This clone was detected a few times. CDR3 DNA sequence: TGTGCCACCAGCAGTTCCGGACAGGTGCCGGGGCCCCAGCATTTT. This gives the protein CATSSSGQVPGPQHF. V is TRBV15 and J is TRBJ1-5; TRBD1 aligns across 7 bases. Trimming cost V 3 bases and J 9 bases; bases outside gene matches: 11. Germline V gene data show CDR1 as LNHNV and CDR2 as YYDKDF (reference sequence). CDR3 length equals 15 residues.

This clone was found many times. The gene calls are TRBV20-1 and TRBJ2-3; D is possibly TRBD2 (6 bases). CDR1 is DFQATT and CDR2 is SNEGSKA in the germline V gene (reference sequence). Trimming stripped 3 bases from V and 3 bases from J, with 19 bases between. The CDR3 totals 16 residues. The CDR3 is CSARRASAGITDTQYF. In nucleotides, the CDR3 is TGCAGTGCTAGGCGGGCTAGCGCGGGGATAACAGATACGCAGTATTTT.